The 15 T cell receptor beta chains given below trace back to one sample, sequenced in a study of T cell repertoires in cytomegalovirus infection. TCRdb itself ran the reads through MiXCR, one entry per CDR3 protein. The table lists fewer than 400,000 distinct CDR3 sequences, over 15% of them singletons, with approximately 10% in the top ten. Material for sequencing was PBMCs. These receptors were obtained from a human donor in good health (CMV status not recorded). Some clones in this sample may be carry-over from other donors' samples.

The chain employs TRBV20-1 and TRBJ2-1, with 12 bases aligning to TRBD2. The CDR3 is 18 amino acids. Per germline, CDR1 DFQATT and CDR2 SNEGSKA (reference sequence). Trimming at V came to 5 bases and at J to 3 bases, leaving 14 bases not matched to a gene. The CDR3 region has the DNA TGCAGTGCTTTTTCGACTAGCGGGAGTACTCCTTTCTACAATGAGCAGTTCTTC. This sequence encodes CSAFSTSGSTPFYNEQFF.

The chain uses TRBV30 and TRBJ2-3; D may match TRBD1 or TRBD2 (6 bases each). Trimming stripped 7 bases from V and 4 bases from J, with 12 bases between. There are 12 residues in the CDR3. Germline values: CDR1 GTSNPN, CDR2 SVGIG (reference sequence). The CDR3 sequence: CASQRGADTQYF. CDR3 in DNA: TGTGCCTCGCAGAGGGGGGCAGATACGCAGTATTTT.

The J gene is TRBJ1-1, the V gene TRBV28; 8 bases align to TRBD1. The germline CDR1 and CDR2 sequences are MDHEN and SYDVKM. The J segment lost 6 bases and the V segment lost 3 bases, leaving 12 bases of the junction unmatched. This CDR3 region has 16 residues. CDR3 nucleotides: TGTGCCAGCAGTTTCGCCTCACAGGGGGGGGACGCTGAAGCTTTCTTT. As protein: CASSFASQGGDAEAFF.

The chain has TRBV10-3 and TRBJ2-7; 10 positions match TRBD1. V lost 8 bases and J lost 2; bases outside the gene matches: 6. Germline V CDR1 and CDR2: ENHRY, SYGVKD. The CDR3 is 14 amino acids. CDR3: CAIGGQGSTYEQYF. The DNA for the CDR3 is TGTGCCATCGGGGGACAGGGGTCGACCTACGAGCAGTACTTC.

The chain employs TRBV6-6 and TRBJ2-7; D remains ambiguous. V was trimmed by 7 bases and J by 3 bases, leaving 13 bases between them. The CDR3 is made up of 13 amino acids. Germline V gene lookup returns CDR1 MNHNY and CDR2 SVGAGI (reference sequence). The CDR3: CASTPTPLYEQYF. The CDR3 coding sequence is TGTGCCAGCACCCCAACCCCCCTCTACGAGCAGTACTTC.

Ten or more counts support this clonotype. The rearrangement uses TRBV7-6 and TRBJ2-3; 9 bases line up with TRBD2. Germline-derived CDR1 and CDR2 are SGHVS and FNYEAQ. CDR3 size: 16 residues. V was pared by 3 bases and J by 5 bases, with 9 bases of the junction left unmatched. CDR3 nucleotides: TGTGCCAGCAGCTTTCTCGCGGCGGGGGGGCAAGATACGCAGTATTTT. This encodes CASSFLAAGGQDTQYF.

There are many counts of this clonotype. The V gene is TRBV29-1, the J gene TRBJ2-3, with 8 bases aligning to TRBD2. The germline gives CDR1 SQVTM, CDR2 ANQGSEA. The CDR3 consists of 14 residues. V shed 3 bases, J shed 6 bases, and the junction held 8 bases outside the gene matches. CDR3 nucleotide sequence: TGCAGCGTTGACGGCGGGGGGCGTCCGGATACGCAGTATTTT. Amino acid sequence: CSVDGGGRPDTQYF.

This clonotype was seen many times. The chain carries TRBV12-3 or TRBV12-4 and TRBJ1-3; possibly TRBD1 for D (6 bases). V gave up 8 bases and J gave up 0 bases, with 8 bases separating them. The length of the CDR3 is 13 residues. The CDR3 reads CASQDSSGNTIYF. CDR3 bases: TGTGCCAGCCAGGACAGCTCTGGAAACACCATATATTTT.

This clonotype has a handful of counts. The genes are TRBV12-3 or TRBV12-4 and TRBJ2-7, with D tentatively TRBD2 (6 bases). The CDR3 length is 14 residues. V was cut by 6 bases and J by 5 bases, with 17 bases left in between. Here the CDR3 DNA reads TGTGCCAGCAGCCCGGGGGTCGCTTTCGACGAGCAGTACTTC. The encoded protein is CASSPGVAFDEQYF.

Many counts were recorded for this clonotype. CDR3 DNA sequence: TGTGCCAGCAGCCTAAGGGAGGGACTAGCCAAAAACATTCAGTACTTC. Residues: CASSLREGLAKNIQYF. The rearrangement links TRBV7-9 to TRBJ2-4; 7 bases align to TRBD2. Germline V gene sequence: CDR1 SEHNR, CDR2 FQNEAQ (reference sequence). With V trimmed by 5 bases and J by 0 bases, 7 bases remained unmatched. The CDR3 sequence is 16 residues long.

There are many counts of this clonotype. V usage is TRBV6-6 and J usage is TRBJ2-7; TRBD2 matches 13 bases. V shed 2 bases, J shed 5 bases, and the junction held 15 bases outside the gene matches. The CDR3 runs 19 residues. Germline V gene data show CDR1 as MNHNY and CDR2 as SVGAGI (reference sequence). CDR3 sequence (DNA): TGTGCCAGCAGTTACCCAAAGGGACTAGCGGGGCCGGCCCCCCACGAGCAGTACTTC. Its protein is CASSYPKGLAGPAPHEQYF.

This clonotype was seen ten or more times. The V and J genes are TRBV7-9 and TRBJ1-5; no definite D call. V dropped 3 bases and J dropped 5 bases, with 5 bases sitting between them. The CDR3 runs 12 residues. In germline, CDR1 is SEHNR, CDR2 FQNEAQ (reference sequence). CDR3 nucleotides: TGTGCCAGCAGCTTCTCAGATCAGCCCCAGCATTTT. Translating it yields CASSFSDQPQHF.

This clonotype was counted between two and nine times. The DNA for the CDR3 is TGTGCCAGCAGTGGGTACCGAGATGAAAAACTGTTTTTT. Translated: CASSGYRDEKLFF. The chain couples TRBV12-3 or TRBV12-4 to TRBJ1-4; no clear D. Trimming took 5 bases from V and 6 from J, leaving 10 bases between them. The CDR3 extends over 13 amino acids.

This clonotype was found a few times. The chain combines TRBV12-3 or TRBV12-4 with TRBJ1-4, with D hard to call. CDR3 length: 12 amino acids. Trimming removed 4 bases from V and 4 bases from J, with 4 bases in between. The CDR3 DNA reads as TGTGCCAGCAGTTGGGATAATGAAAAACTGTTTTTT. This sequence encodes CASSWDNEKLFF.

This chain joins TRBV19 and TRBJ2-3; 9 bases align to TRBD2. CDR3 size: 17 residues. Germline CDR1 reads LNHDA; CDR2 reads SQIVND (reference sequence). The trim removed 3 bases at V and 2 bases at J, leaving 9 bases unmatched. DNA of the CDR3: TGTGCCAGTAGTATTCGGTCGGCGGGAGGGCCCACAGATACGCAGTATTTT. Translating it yields CASSIRSAGGPTDTQYF. Supplemented by reference TRBV19 and TRBJ2-3, the full variable domain reads DGGITQSPKYLFRKEGQNVTLSCEQNLNHDAMYWYRQDPGQGLRLIYYSQIVNDFQKGDIAEGYSVSREKKESFPLTVTSAQKNPTAFYLCASSIRSAGGPTDTQYFGPGTRLTVL.